This TCR beta chain was documented in a study of blood T cell repertoires in COVID-19. Some clones are missing from TCRdb's copy, which holds only in-frame ones; the method was immunoSEQ multiplex PCR. Of about 380,000 clones detected, 70% to 85% appear once; the ten largest clones hold approximately 1%. This clone was detected only a few times. J gave up 7 bases and V 1 base, and 4 bases lay outside the gene matches. The CDR3 sequence is 14 residues long. The germline CDR1 and CDR2 sequences are MNHNS and SASEGT. The V call is TRBV6-1, the J call TRBJ1-5; 7 bases map to TRBD1. Sequencing was carried out using peripheral blood. This TCR came from a human donor with acute or convalescent COVID-19. The donor label of this sample is uncertain. CDR3 in DNA: TGTGCCAGCAGTGAAGGACAGGGTGGGCAGCCCCAGCATTTT. Its protein product is CASSEGQGGQPQHF.